This is a list of T cell receptor beta chains from one sample in a study of blood T cell repertoires in COVID-19. Clones were read by immunoSEQ multiplex PCR, and TCRdb kept only the in-frame ones, dropping some. The table shows roughly 160,000 clones, with about 85% occurring only once. The sample consisted of peripheral blood. These receptor sequences come from a woman in her forties or fifties with COVID-19, enrolled during active disease. Each CDR3 is given with its conserved first and last residue. D genes are given only for firm matches. Where a row states a size, it is once, few, many or the class of an expanded clone; other rows omit it.

. | TRBJ1-2 | . | TRBV2 | CASIRGARSGGYTF | TGTGCCAGCATTCGGGGGGCCCGTAGTGGTGGCTACACCTTC
. | TRBJ1-2 | . | TRBV6-5 | CASSYGTFGNYGYTF | TGTGCCAGCAGTTATGGGACATTTGGAAACTATGGCTACACCTTC
. | TRBJ2-2 | . | TRBV19 | CATPQGLNTGELFF | TGTGCCACTCCTCAGGGCCTCAACACCGGGGAGCTGTTTTTT
TRBD1 | TRBJ1-1 | few | TRBV7-9 | CASSLGGTTGRTEAFF | TGTGCCAGCAGCTTAGGGGGAACGACAGGGAGGACTGAAGCTTTCTTT
TRBD1 | TRBJ2-5 | . | TRBV2 | CATYRGETQYF | TGTGCCACCTACAGGGGGGAGACCCAGTACTTC
. | TRBJ2-7 | . | TRBV15 | CATSRESGLYEQYF | TGTGCCACCAGCAGAGAATCAGGTTTGTACGAGCAGTACTTC
TRBD1 | TRBJ1-4 | few | TRBV2 | CASRPGQATNEKLFF | TGTGCCAGCAGGCCGGGACAGGCAACTAATGAAAAACTGTTTTTT
. | TRBJ2-7 | . | TRBV18 | CASSPGLLSYEQYF | TGTGCCAGCTCACCCGGACTACTATCCTACGAGCAGTACTTC
. | TRBJ1-1 | . | TRBV4-2 | CASSQDRGANTEAFF | TGTGCCAGCAGCCAAGACAGGGGCGCGAACACTGAAGCTTTCTTT
TRBD1 | TRBJ1-1 | few | TRBV20-1 | CSASPRARDRGFPEAFF | TGCAGTGCTAGTCCTAGAGCCCGGGACAGGGGTTTTCCTGAAGCTTTCTTT
. | TRBJ2-7 | . | TRBV7-9 | CASSLGLSSYEQYF | TGTGCCAGCAGCTTAGGTCTCAGTTCCTACGAGCAGTACTTC
TRBD1 | TRBJ1-5 | few | TRBV7-8 | CASSLGEDRAQPQHF | TGTGCCAGCAGCTTAGGAGAGGACAGGGCCCAGCCCCAGCATTTT
TRBD1 | TRBJ1-2 | . | TRBV9 | CASSVTGGGYGYTF | TGTGCCAGCAGCGTTACAGGGGGGGGCTATGGCTACACCTTC
TRBD2 | TRBJ2-7 | . | TRBV2 | CASSEEGLAGTEQYF | TGTGCCAGCAGTGAAGAGGGACTAGCGGGGACCGAGCAGTACTTC
TRBD2 | TRBJ2-3 | . | TRBV19 | CASSPLAGGGDTQYF | TGTGCCAGTAGTCCGCTAGCGGGGGGAGGGGATACGCAGTATTTT
TRBD1 | TRBJ2-1 | . | TRBV7-9 | CASSNRDRGVDEQFF | TGTGCCAGCAGTAACCGGGACAGGGGAGTCGATGAGCAGTTCTTC
. | TRBJ1-1 | . | TRBV19 | CASSKIRGRGSTEAFF | TGTGCCAGTAGTAAGATCAGAGGTCGGGGTAGCACTGAAGCTTTCTTT
TRBD1 | TRBJ2-1 | . | TRBV19 | CASNADRFYNEQFF | TGTGCCAGTAATGCGGACAGGTTCTACAATGAGCAGTTCTTC
. | TRBJ1-6 | few | TRBV6-5 | CASKQGQSYNSPLHF | TGTGCCAGCAAACAGGGCCAATCCTATAATTCACCCCTCCACTTT
. | TRBJ1-4 | . | TRBV2 | CASSENRVKLFF | TGTGCCAGCAGTGAAAATCGGGTAAAACTGTTTTTT
. | TRBJ2-5 | . | TRBV6-5 | CASSYFAGQETQYF | TGTGCCAGCAGTTACTTCGCGGGGCAAGAGACCCAGTACTTC
. | TRBJ1-6 | few | TRBV30 | CAWSVLDTSSYNSPLHF | TGTGCCTGGAGTGTGTTAGACACGAGCTCCTATAATTCACCCCTCCACTTT
TRBD1 | TRBJ2-7 | . | TRBV19 | CASSGTDYEQYF | TGTGCCAGTAGCGGGACAGACTACGAGCAGTACTTC
TRBD1 | TRBJ1-1 | . | TRBV27 | CASSLRTGQGRLLNTEAFF | TGTGCCAGCAGTTTAAGGACGGGACAGGGGCGCTTATTGAACACTGAAGCTTTCTTT
. | TRBJ1-2 | . | TRBV5-1 | CASSLTGDYGYTF | TGCGCCAGCAGCTTGACCGGGGACTATGGCTACACCTTC
. | TRBJ2-3 | . | TRBV6-2/TRBV6-3 | CASSDDLARGTDTQYF | TGTGCCAGCAGTGACGACTTAGCCCGGGGCACAGATACGCAGTATTTT
TRBD1 | TRBJ2-5 | . | TRBV7-6 | CASSSSPGTGGEETQYF | TGTGCCAGCAGCTCGAGCCCGGGGACAGGGGGCGAGGAGACCCAGTACTTC
TRBD1 | TRBJ1-5 | . | TRBV10-3 | CAISETNRGGSNQPQHF | TGTGCCATCAGTGAGACCAACAGGGGGGGCAGCAATCAGCCCCAGCATTTT
. | TRBJ1-6 | . | TRBV7-2 | CASIRGNSPLHF | TGTGCCAGCATCAGGGGCAATTCACCCCTCCACTTT
TRBD2 | TRBJ2-1 | . | TRBV19 | CASSLLAGESYNEQFF | TGTGCCAGTAGCCTACTAGCGGGGGAATCCTACAATGAGCAGTTCTTC
TRBD1 | TRBJ1-4 | . | TRBV11-3 | CASTQGAGEKLFF | TGTGCCAGCACCCAGGGGGCAGGTGAAAAACTGTTTTTT
TRBD1 | TRBJ2-2 | . | TRBV7-8 | CASSLEGSDRVSTGELFF | TGTGCCAGCAGCTTAGAGGGCTCGGACAGGGTCAGCACCGGGGAGCTGTTTTTT
TRBD1 | TRBJ1-6 | . | TRBV14 | CASSQPGQGNSPLHF | TGTGCCAGCAGCCAACCGGGACAGGGAAATTCACCCCTCCACTTT
. | TRBJ1-5 | . | TRBV11-2 | CASSLGGAVGQPQHF | TGTGCCAGCAGCTTAGGTGGGGCCGTGGGTCAGCCCCAGCATTTT
TRBD1 | TRBJ2-7 | . | TRBV9 | CASSVVGDSYEQYF | TGTGCCAGCAGCGTAGTAGGGGACAGTTACGAGCAGTACTTC
TRBD2 | TRBJ2-5 | few | TRBV10-3 | CAISESGGKEETQYF | TGTGCCATCAGTGAAAGCGGGGGAAAGGAGGAGACCCAGTACTTC
. | TRBJ2-5 | . | TRBV5-4 | CASSQGGRGVVETQYF | TGTGCCAGCAGCCAAGGGGGACGCGGTGTGGTAGAGACCCAGTACTTC